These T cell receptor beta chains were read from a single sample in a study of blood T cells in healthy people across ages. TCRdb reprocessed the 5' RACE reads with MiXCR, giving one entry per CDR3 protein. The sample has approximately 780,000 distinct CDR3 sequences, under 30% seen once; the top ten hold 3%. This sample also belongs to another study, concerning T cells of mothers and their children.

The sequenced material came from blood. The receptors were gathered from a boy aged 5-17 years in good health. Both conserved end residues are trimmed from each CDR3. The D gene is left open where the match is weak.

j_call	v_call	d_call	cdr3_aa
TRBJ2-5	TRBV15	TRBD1	ATSRQGRTAETQY
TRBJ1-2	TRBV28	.	ASSGGGYT
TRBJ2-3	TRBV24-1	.	ATSEGGIDTQY
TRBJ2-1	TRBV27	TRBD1	ASTDRSEQF
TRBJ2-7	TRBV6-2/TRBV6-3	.	ASSYAGLSSYEQY
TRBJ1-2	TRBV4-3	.	ASSQPGRSYGYT
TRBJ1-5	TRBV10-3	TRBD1	ATRAGTGGPSNQPQH
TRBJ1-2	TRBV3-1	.	ASSQAGYGYT
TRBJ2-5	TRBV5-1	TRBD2	ASSKDPTSGARETQY
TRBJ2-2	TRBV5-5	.	ASSRQVLNTGELF
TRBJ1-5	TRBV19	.	ASSILEGSGPQH
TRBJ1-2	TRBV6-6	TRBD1	TSSYGRAGGGLYGYT
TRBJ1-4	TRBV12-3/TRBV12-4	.	ANSFYSEKLF
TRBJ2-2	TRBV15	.	ATSRDPRLGSRELF
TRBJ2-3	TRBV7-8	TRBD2	ASSSGGGLADTQY
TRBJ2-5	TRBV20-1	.	SASGGGGKETQY
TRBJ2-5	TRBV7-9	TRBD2	ASSRPGGGQY
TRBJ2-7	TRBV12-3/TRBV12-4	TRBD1	AKTGDTYEQY
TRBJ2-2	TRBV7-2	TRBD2	ASSLAGGRNGELF
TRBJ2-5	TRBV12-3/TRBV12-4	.	ASSSEWVRETQY
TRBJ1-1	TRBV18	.	ASSPPGPRATF
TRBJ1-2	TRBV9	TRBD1	ASSVADRTYGYT
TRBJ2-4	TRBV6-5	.	ASSSGELAKNIQY